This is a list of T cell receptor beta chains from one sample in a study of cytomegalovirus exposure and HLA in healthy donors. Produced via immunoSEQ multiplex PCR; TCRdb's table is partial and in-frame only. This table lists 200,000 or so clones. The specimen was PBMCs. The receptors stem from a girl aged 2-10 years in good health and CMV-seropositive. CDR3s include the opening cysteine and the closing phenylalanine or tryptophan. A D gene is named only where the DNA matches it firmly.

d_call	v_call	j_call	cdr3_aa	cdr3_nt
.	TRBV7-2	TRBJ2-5	CASSLDSIQETQYF	TGTGCCAGCAGCTTAGATAGTATCCAAGAGACCCAGTACTTC
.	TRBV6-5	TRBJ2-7	CASSYSWLQGYEQYF	TGTGCCAGCAGTTACTCGTGGCTGCAGGGCTACGAGCAGTACTTC
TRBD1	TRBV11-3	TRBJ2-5	CASSLTGAYQETQYF	TGTGCCAGCAGCTTAACAGGGGCCTACCAAGAGACCCAGTACTTC
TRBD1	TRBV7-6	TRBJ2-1	CASSHGQGANEQFF	TGTGCCAGCAGCCACGGACAGGGGGCCAATGAGCAGTTCTTC
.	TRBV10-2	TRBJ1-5	CASTGSPDQPQHF	TGCGCCAGCACTGGGTCTCCGGATCAGCCCCAGCATTTT
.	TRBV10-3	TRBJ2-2	CAISEGAPTGELFF	TGTGCCATCAGTGAGGGGGCGCCCACCGGGGAGCTGTTTTTT
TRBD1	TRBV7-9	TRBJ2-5	CASSKQGQETQYF	TGTGCCAGCAGCAAACAGGGACAGGAGACCCAGTACTTC
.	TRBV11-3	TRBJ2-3	CASSLGTGSGNTDTQYF	TGTGCCAGCAGCTTAGGAACTGGTTCGGGGAACACAGATACGCAGTATTTT
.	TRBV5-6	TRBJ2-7	CASSLGTRYEQYF	TGTGCCAGCAGCTTAGGGACTCGCTACGAGCAGTACTTC
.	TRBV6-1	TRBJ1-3	CASSEQIDSSGNTIYF	TGTGCCAGCAGTGAACAGATCGACAGCTCTGGAAACACCATATATTTT
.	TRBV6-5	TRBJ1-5	CASRNRDTDQPQHF	TGTGCCAGCAGAAACCGGGACACCGATCAGCCCCAGCATTTT
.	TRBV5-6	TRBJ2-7	CASSLEGEGPYEQYF	TGTGCCAGCAGCTTGGAGGGGGAAGGGCCTTACGAGCAGTACTTC
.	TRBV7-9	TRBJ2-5	CASSWANLRETQYF	TGTGCCAGCAGCTGGGCTAATCTCCGGGAGACCCAGTACTTC
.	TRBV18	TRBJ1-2	CASSPRGLDSINYGYTF	TGTGCCAGCTCACCAAGGGGATTGGACAGTATTAACTATGGCTACACCTTC
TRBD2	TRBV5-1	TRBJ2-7	CASGTSGTYEQYF	TGCGCCAGCGGGACTAGCGGAACCTACGAGCAGTACTTC
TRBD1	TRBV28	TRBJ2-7	CASTSQGITYEQYF	TGTGCCAGCACTTCACAGGGGATCACCTACGAGCAGTACTTC
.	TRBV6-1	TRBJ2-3	CASSRGREGTDTQYF	TGTGCCAGCAGTAGGGGGCGGGAGGGCACAGATACGCAGTATTTT
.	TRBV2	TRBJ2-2	CASRRAGTGELFF	TGTGCCAGCAGAAGAGCAGGGACCGGGGAGCTGTTTTTT
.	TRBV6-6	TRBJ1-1	CASSSPGGYVQGAFF	TGTGCCAGCAGCTCCCCGGGGGGCTACGTACAGGGAGCTTTCTTT
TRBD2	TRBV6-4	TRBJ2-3	CASEMREGLGADTQYF	TGTGCCAGCGAGATGAGGGAGGGCCTGGGGGCAGATACGCAGTATTTT
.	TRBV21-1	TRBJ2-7	CASSVTLPGQGYEQYF	TGTGCCAGCAGCGTTACCTTACCGGGACAGGGCTACGAGCAGTACTTC
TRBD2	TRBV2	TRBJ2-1	CASRELLPGLAGGNEQFF	TGTGCCAGCAGAGAACTTCTACCGGGACTAGCGGGAGGCAATGAGCAGTTCTTC
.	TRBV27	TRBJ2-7	CASSLSGSSYEQYF	TGTGCCAGCAGTTTATCAGGGAGCTCCTACGAGCAGTACTTC
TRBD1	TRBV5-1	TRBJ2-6	CASSPLHGQGLSPGNSGANVLTF	TGCGCCAGCAGCCCCCTACACGGACAGGGTTTATCCCCCGGAAACTCTGGGGCCAACGTCCTGACTTTC
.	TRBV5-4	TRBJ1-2	CASSLDRVGYTF	TGTGCCAGCAGCTTGGACAGGGTTGGATACACCTTC
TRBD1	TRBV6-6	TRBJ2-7	CASSPTDRFRDEQYF	TGTGCCAGCAGTCCCACGGACAGGTTCCGGGATGAGCAGTACTTC
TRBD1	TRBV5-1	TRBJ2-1	CASSFTRDRGRDEQFF	TGCGCCAGCAGCTTTACCCGGGACAGGGGGCGAGATGAGCAGTTCTTC
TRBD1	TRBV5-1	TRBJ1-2	CASSLGQGDGYTF	TGCGCCAGCAGCTTGGGACAGGGTGATGGCTACACCTTC
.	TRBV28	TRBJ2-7	CASSESGGSSYEQYF	TGTGCCAGCAGTGAATCAGGGGGGAGCTCCTACGAGCAGTACTTC
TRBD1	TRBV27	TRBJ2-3	CASSLEQGRSTDTQYF	TGTGCCAGCAGTTTGGAACAGGGGAGAAGCACAGATACGCAGTATTTT
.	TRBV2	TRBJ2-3	CASSVNADTQYF	TGTGCCAGCAGTGTAAATGCAGATACGCAGTATTTT
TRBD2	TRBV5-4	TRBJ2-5	CASSGGGLAVQETQYF	TGTGCCAGCAGCGGAGGGGGACTAGCGGTGCAAGAGACCCAGTACTTC
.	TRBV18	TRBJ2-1	CASSPRGGTRLDEQFF	TGTGCCAGCTCACCAAGGGGCGGGACTCGACTCGATGAGCAGTTCTTC
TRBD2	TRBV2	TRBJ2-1	CASRRTSGGIYNEQFF	TGTGCCAGCAGACGGACTAGCGGGGGTATCTACAATGAGCAGTTCTTC
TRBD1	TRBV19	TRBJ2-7	CASSANRGSTYEQYF	TGTGCCAGTAGTGCAAACAGGGGATCTACCTACGAGCAGTACTTC
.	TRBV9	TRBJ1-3	CASSVGDSSGNTIYF	TGTGCCAGCAGCGTAGGAGACAGCTCTGGAAACACCATATATTTT
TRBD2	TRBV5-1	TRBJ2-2	CASSLEGTSGAILNTGELFF	TGCGCCAGCAGCTTGGAAGGTACTAGCGGGGCCATTTTGAACACCGGGGAGCTGTTTTTT
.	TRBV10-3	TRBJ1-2	CAISKLDISRPGYTF	TGTGCCATCAGTAAATTGGACATTTCTCGTCCAGGCTACACCTTC
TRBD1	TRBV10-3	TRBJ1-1	CAIRRQGTNTEAFF	TGTGCCATCAGGCGACAGGGGACGAACACTGAAGCTTTCTTT
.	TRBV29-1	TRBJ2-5	CSVEEREAQYF	TGCAGCGTTGAAGAGAGGGAGGCCCAGTACTTC
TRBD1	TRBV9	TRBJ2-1	CASSVGTGKYEQFF	TGTGCCAGCAGCGTAGGGACAGGGAAATATGAGCAGTTCTTC
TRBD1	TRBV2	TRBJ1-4	CASSAGQGFDEKLFF	TGTGCCAGCAGTGCTGGACAGGGGTTCGATGAAAAACTGTTTTTT
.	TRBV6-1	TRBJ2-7	CASSVQIGSGEQYF	TGTGCCAGCAGTGTGCAGATCGGGAGCGGGGAGCAGTACTTC
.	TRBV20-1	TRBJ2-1	CSATPGNEQFF	TGCAGTGCAACCCCCGGCAATGAGCAGTTCTTC
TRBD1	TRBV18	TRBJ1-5	CASSLAGGNSNQPQHF	TGTGCCAGCTCACTAGCAGGGGGGAATAGCAATCAGCCCCAGCATTTT
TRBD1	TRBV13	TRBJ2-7	CASSQIQGGEGYEQYF	TGTGCCAGCAGCCAGATACAGGGGGGTGAGGGCTACGAGCAGTACTTC
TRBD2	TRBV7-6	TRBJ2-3	CASSSSPLARFTDTQYF	TGTGCCAGCAGCTCCTCGCCACTAGCGCGCTTCACAGATACGCAGTATTTT
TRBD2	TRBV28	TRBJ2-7	CASLPAGTLESYEQYF	TGTGCCAGCTTACCAGCGGGAACGCTGGAGTCCTACGAGCAGTACTTC
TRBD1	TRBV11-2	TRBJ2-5	CASSLVGQATQETQYF	TGTGCCAGCAGCTTAGTGGGACAGGCCACGCAAGAGACCCAGTACTTC
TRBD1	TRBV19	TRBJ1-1	CASSISATGREAFF	TGTGCCAGTAGTATATCTGCGACAGGGCGTGAAGCTTTCTTT
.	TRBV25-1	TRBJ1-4	CASSETRQTATNEKLFF	TGTGCCAGCAGTGAGACCCGACAGACTGCAACTAATGAAAAACTGTTTTTT
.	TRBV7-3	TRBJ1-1	CASTNPGVTEAFF	TGTGCCAGCACCAACCCGGGTGTAACTGAAGCTTTCTTT
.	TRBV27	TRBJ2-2	CASSLVQGGVGELFF	TGTGCCAGCAGTTTAGTACAGGGTGGGGTCGGGGAGCTGTTTTTT
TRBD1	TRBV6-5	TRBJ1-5	CASSDRTGYRGQHF	TGTGCCAGCAGTGATCGGACAGGCTACAGGGGCCAGCATTTT
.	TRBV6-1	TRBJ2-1	CASSARTPYNEQFF	TGTGCCAGCAGTGCCCGGACTCCTTACAATGAGCAGTTCTTC
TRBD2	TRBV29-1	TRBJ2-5	CSVRGRENRETQYF	TGCAGCGTTCGAGGGCGGGAGAACCGGGAGACCCAGTACTTC
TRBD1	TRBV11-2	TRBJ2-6	CASSLGLRDRGSNVLTF	TGTGCCAGCAGCTTAGGACTCCGGGACAGGGGTTCCAACGTCCTGACTTTC
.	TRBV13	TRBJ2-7	CASSLWGPGAGEQYF	TGTGCCAGCAGCCTCTGGGGACCAGGGGCGGGCGAGCAGTACTTC
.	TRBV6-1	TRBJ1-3	CASSSRPFPGNTIYF	TGTGCCAGCAGTTCTAGACCCTTTCCTGGAAACACCATATATTTT
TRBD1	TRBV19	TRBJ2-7	CASSVTGTGSYEQYF	TGTGCCAGTAGTGTGACCGGGACAGGGTCGTACGAGCAGTACTTC